This T cell receptor (beta chain) was captured in a study of identical twins. The germline V gene has CDR1 SGHAT and CDR2 FQNNGV. V lost 5 bases, J lost 9 bases, and 19 bases lay in between. The CDR3 sequence is 15 residues long. Using its own MiXCR run on the 5' RACE reads, TCRdb lists one record per CDR3 protein. The table shows around 680,000 distinct CDR3 sequences, with around 8.3% occurring only once. This clonotype has only a few counts. In addition, the sample was reused for a study of yellow fever vaccine responses in identical twins.

The rearrangement joins TRBV11-2 to TRBJ2-2, with a possible D match to TRBD2 (6 bases). Sequencing was performed on PBMCs. The receptor comes from a woman between 18 and 29 years old in good health. This CDR3 reads CASSLPGGLLRELFF. CDR3 coding DNA: TGTGCCAGCAGCCTCCCTGGGGGACTCCTTCGGGAGCTGTTTTTT.